Listed below are T cell receptor beta chains from one sample, sequenced in a study of response to subunit inactivated influenza vaccine. TCRdb re-called the RT-PCR reads with MiXCR, one entry per CDR3 protein. The profile shows some 640,000 distinct CDR3 sequences, over 11% of them singletons. Source: PBMCs from blood, taken roughly 2 weeks before vaccination. The receptor set was obtained from a man in his forties or fifties who received an inactivated influenza vaccine. Each CDR3 is given with its conserved first and last residue. D genes are given only for firm matches. Part of the rows lack a size; the others show once, few, many or a class for expanded clones.

J gene: TRBJ2-3; D gene: -; clone size: few; V gene: TRBV12-5; CDR3 protein: CASGFSKTTDTQYF; CDR3 DNA: TGTGCTAGTGGTTTTTCGAAAACCACAGATACGCAGTATTTT
J gene: TRBJ1-2; D gene: TRBD1; clone size: few; V gene: TRBV7-2; CDR3 protein: CASSTLDRAGYTF; CDR3 DNA: TGTGCCAGCAGCACCCTGGACAGGGCTGGCTACACCTTC
J gene: TRBJ2-1; D gene: TRBD2; clone size: -; V gene: TRBV7-9; CDR3 protein: CASSRGASGNYEQFF; CDR3 DNA: TGTGCCAGCAGTCGGGGGGCTAGCGGGAACTATGAGCAGTTCTTC
J gene: TRBJ2-7; D gene: -; clone size: few; V gene: TRBV15; CDR3 protein: CATSADAVSYEQYF; CDR3 DNA: TGTGCCACCAGCGCCGACGCGGTGTCCTACGAGCAGTACTTC
J gene: TRBJ2-1; D gene: TRBD2; clone size: -; V gene: TRBV16; CDR3 protein: CASSQRLAGPYNEQFF; CDR3 DNA: TGTGCCAGCAGCCAACGACTAGCGGGACCCTACAATGAGCAGTTCTTC
J gene: TRBJ2-5; D gene: -; clone size: -; V gene: TRBV19; CDR3 protein: CASSMGRKETQYF; CDR3 DNA: TGTGCCAGTAGTATGGGGAGAAAAGAGACCCAGTACTTC
J gene: TRBJ2-7; D gene: -; clone size: -; V gene: TRBV7-2; CDR3 protein: CASSRTNFPLYEQYF; CDR3 DNA: TGTGCCAGCAGCCGGACTAATTTCCCCCTCTACGAGCAGTACTTC
J gene: TRBJ2-7; D gene: -; clone size: -; V gene: TRBV12-3/TRBV12-4; CDR3 protein: CASRGGVQGAYEQYF; CDR3 DNA: TGTGCCAGCAGGGGGGGGGTCCAGGGGGCCTACGAGCAGTACTTC
J gene: TRBJ2-7; D gene: TRBD2; clone size: -; V gene: TRBV20-1; CDR3 protein: CSAPGLAGGLDYYEQYF; CDR3 DNA: TGCAGTGCTCCGGGACTAGCGGGAGGACTTGACTATTACGAGCAGTACTTC
J gene: TRBJ2-3; D gene: TRBD2; clone size: few; V gene: TRBV10-3; CDR3 protein: CAISPNGLAAQDTQYF; CDR3 DNA: TGTGCCATCAGTCCCAATGGACTAGCGGCACAAGATACGCAGTATTTT
J gene: TRBJ2-5; D gene: TRBD1; clone size: -; V gene: TRBV4-3; CDR3 protein: CASSHLDRVGETQYF; CDR3 DNA: TGCGCCAGCAGCCACCTCGACAGGGTTGGGGAGACCCAGTACTTC
J gene: TRBJ1-5; D gene: -; clone size: few; V gene: TRBV20-1; CDR3 protein: CSARRVSNQPQHF; CDR3 DNA: TGCAGTGCTAGGAGGGTGAGCAATCAGCCCCAGCATTTT
J gene: TRBJ2-3; D gene: TRBD2; clone size: -; V gene: TRBV28; CDR3 protein: CASSLRAGAQYF; CDR3 DNA: TGTGCCAGCAGTTTAAGAGCGGGAGCGCAGTATTTT
J gene: TRBJ2-1; D gene: -; clone size: -; V gene: TRBV11-1; CDR3 protein: CASSRPKQVPSSYNEQFF; CDR3 DNA: TGTGCCAGCAGCCGACCCAAACAGGTTCCGAGCTCCTACAATGAGCAGTTCTTC
J gene: TRBJ1-5; D gene: -; clone size: few; V gene: TRBV20-1; CDR3 protein: CSATKDSYQPQHF; CDR3 DNA: TGCAGTGCTACCAAGGACAGTTATCAGCCCCAGCATTTT
J gene: TRBJ2-2; D gene: -; clone size: many; V gene: TRBV9; CDR3 protein: CASSTRGADTGELFF; CDR3 DNA: TGTGCCAGCAGCACCAGGGGGGCGGACACCGGGGAGCTGTTTTTT
J gene: TRBJ2-3; D gene: TRBD2; clone size: -; V gene: TRBV3-1; CDR3 protein: CASSPQRGRTDTQYF; CDR3 DNA: TGTGCCAGCAGCCCACAGCGGGGGAGGACAGATACGCAGTATTTT
J gene: TRBJ1-4; D gene: TRBD1; clone size: -; V gene: TRBV3-1; CDR3 protein: CASTPGQGEKLFF; CDR3 DNA: TGTGCCAGCACTCCGGGACAGGGAGAAAAACTGTTTTTT
J gene: TRBJ1-2; D gene: -; clone size: -; V gene: TRBV21-1; CDR3 protein: CASSAQDYGYTF; CDR3 DNA: TGTGCCAGCAGCGCCCAGGACTATGGCTACACCTTC
J gene: TRBJ2-7; D gene: -; clone size: -; V gene: TRBV20-1; CDR3 protein: CSASTMGVTEQYF; CDR3 DNA: TGCAGTGCTAGTACTATGGGGGTAACCGAGCAGTACTTC
J gene: TRBJ2-7; D gene: -; clone size: many; V gene: TRBV7-2; CDR3 protein: CASSLAGGGPYYEQYF; CDR3 DNA: TGTGCCAGCAGCTTAGCTGGAGGGGGCCCCTACTACGAGCAGTACTTC
J gene: TRBJ2-3; D gene: -; clone size: many; V gene: TRBV3-1; CDR3 protein: CASSPGTPVETQYF; CDR3 DNA: TGTGCCAGCAGCCCCGGGACTCCGGTGGAAACGCAGTATTTT
J gene: TRBJ2-2; D gene: TRBD2; clone size: -; V gene: TRBV25-1; CDR3 protein: CASSRGGPGELFF; CDR3 DNA: TGTGCCAGCAGTCGGGGGGGTCCCGGGGAGCTGTTTTTT
J gene: TRBJ2-2; D gene: -; clone size: -; V gene: TRBV7-9; CDR3 protein: CASSLFGDIAGELFF; CDR3 DNA: TGTGCCAGCAGCTTATTCGGTGACATAGCCGGGGAGCTGTTTTTT